Listed here are 7 T cell receptor beta chains from one sample, sequenced in a study of blood T cell repertoires in COVID-19. The table came from immunoSEQ multiplex PCR; TCRdb's copy has only in-frame clones and leaves some out. The sample records roughly 100,000 clones, over 75% being singletons. The specimen was peripheral blood. These receptor sequences come from a human donor in a cohort sampled during active or convalescent COVID-19.

V and J are TRBV2 and TRBJ1-2, with 7 nucleotides matching TRBD1. The CDR3 consists of 13 residues. Per germline, CDR1 SNHLY and CDR2 FYNNEI. V was pared by 6 bases and J by 5 bases, with 6 bases of the junction left unmatched. The CDR3: CASSIGTEYGYTF. The CDR3 DNA follows: TGTGCCAGCAGCATTGGGACAGAGTATGGCTACACCTTC. The whole variable domain, filled in from reference TRBV2 and TRBJ1-2, reads EPEVTQTPSHQVTQMGQEVILRCVPISNHLYFYWYRQILGQKVEFLVSFYNNEISEKSEIFDDQFSVERPDGSNFTLKIRSTKLEDSAMYFCASSIGTEYGYTFGSGTRLTVV.

This chain links TRBV11-2 with TRBJ2-3; the D is unclear. Trimming stripped 7 bases from V and 4 bases from J, with 15 bases between. The CDR3 runs to 14 residues. Germline assignment: CDR1 SGHAT and CDR2 FQNNGV. The CDR3 spells CASILNFNADTQYF. For the CDR3, the DNA is TGTGCCAGCATACTCAACTTTAACGCAGATACGCAGTATTTT.

CDR3 sequence reads: CATSRLKESSYEQYF. The CDR3 DNA reads as TGTGCCACCAGCAGGCTGAAGGAGAGCTCCTACGAGCAGTACTTC. The chain carries TRBV15 and TRBJ2-7; D remains unclear. CDR1 is LNHNV, CDR2 YYDKDF, per germline (reference sequence). The CDR3 runs to 15 residues. V lost 3 bases and J 0 bases, leaving 12 bases between the germline ends. The whole variable domain, remainder taken from reference TRBV15 and TRBJ2-7, is DAMVIQNPRYQVTQFGKPVTLSCSQTLNHNVMYWYQQKSSQAPKLLFHYYDKDFNNEADTPDNFQSRRPNTSFCFLDIRSPGLGDTAMYLCATSRLKESSYEQYFGPGTRLTVT.

The genes are TRBV7-2 and TRBJ1-2, with D unclear. This CDR3 has 13 residues. CDR1 and CDR2 from the germline V gene are SGHTA and FQGNSA. V shed 2 bases and J shed 8 bases, with 12 bases lying between them. The CDR3 sequence: CASSLPGRRGYTF. DNA for the CDR3: TGTGCCAGCAGCTTACCTGGGCGTCGAGGCTACACCTTC.

This clone was counted once. This chain joins TRBV9 and TRBJ1-4, with 10 nucleotides matching TRBD1. Trimming removed 4 bases from V and 7 bases from J; junction bases left unmatched: 10. This CDR3 is 16 amino acids long. In germline, CDR1 is SGDLS, CDR2 YYNGEE. The CDR3 sequence: CASSPLTGTGAEKLFF. Here the CDR3 DNA reads TGTGCCAGCAGCCCTTTAACCGGGACAGGGGCTGAAAAACTGTTTTTT. Full variable domain (missing parts from reference TRBV9 and TRBJ1-4): DSGVTQTPKHLITATGQRVTLRCSPRSGDLSVYWYQQSLDQGLQFLIQYYNGEERAKGNILERFSAQQFPDLHSELNLSSLELGDSALYFCASSPLTGTGAEKLFFGSGTQLSVL.

The V call is TRBV19, the J call TRBJ2-5; 7 bases match TRBD2. This CDR3 comprises 14 residues. From germline, CDR1 is LNHDA and CDR2 SQIVND (reference sequence). Trimming at V came to 4 bases and at J to 1 base, leaving 3 bases not matched to a gene. The CDR3 DNA reads TGTGCCAGTAGTACTCCGGGAGGCCAAGAGACCCAGTACTTC. Encoded protein: CASSTPGGQETQYF.

J is TRBJ1-1 and V is TRBV6-5, with D possibly being TRBD1 (6 bases). V dropped 4 bases and J dropped 2 bases, with 8 bases sitting between them. This CDR3 is 13 amino acids long. CDR1 is MNHEY, CDR2 SVGAGI, per germline. The DNA for the CDR3 is TGTGCCAGCAGTTTGACAGGTAACACTGAAGCTTTCTTT. It is translated as CASSLTGNTEAFF.